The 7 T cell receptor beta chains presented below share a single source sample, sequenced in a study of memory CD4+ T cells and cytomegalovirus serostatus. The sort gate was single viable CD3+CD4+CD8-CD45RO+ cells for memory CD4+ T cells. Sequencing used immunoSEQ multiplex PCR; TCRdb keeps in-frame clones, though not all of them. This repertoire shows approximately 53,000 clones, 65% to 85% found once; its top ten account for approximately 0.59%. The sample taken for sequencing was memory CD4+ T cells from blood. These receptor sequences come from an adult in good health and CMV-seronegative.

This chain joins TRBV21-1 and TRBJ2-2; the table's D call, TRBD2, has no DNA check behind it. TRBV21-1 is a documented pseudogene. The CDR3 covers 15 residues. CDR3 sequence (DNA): TGTGCCAGCAGCTATTTCGCGGGAAACACCGGGGAGCTGTTTTTT. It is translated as CASSYFAGNTGELFF.

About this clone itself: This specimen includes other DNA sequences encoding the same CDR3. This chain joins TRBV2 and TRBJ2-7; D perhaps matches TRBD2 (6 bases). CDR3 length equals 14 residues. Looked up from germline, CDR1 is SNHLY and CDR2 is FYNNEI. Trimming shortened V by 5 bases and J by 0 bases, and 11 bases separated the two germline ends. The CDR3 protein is CASSPGVFSYEQYF. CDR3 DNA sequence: TGTGCCAGCAGTCCGGGGGTATTCTCCTACGAGCAGTACTTC.

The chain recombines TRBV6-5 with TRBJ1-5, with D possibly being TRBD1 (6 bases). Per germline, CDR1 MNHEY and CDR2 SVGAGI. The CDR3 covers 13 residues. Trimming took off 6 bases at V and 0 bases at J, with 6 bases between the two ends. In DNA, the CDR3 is TGTGCCAGCAGACAGGGTAGCAATCAGCCCCAGCATTTT. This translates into CASRQGSNQPQHF.

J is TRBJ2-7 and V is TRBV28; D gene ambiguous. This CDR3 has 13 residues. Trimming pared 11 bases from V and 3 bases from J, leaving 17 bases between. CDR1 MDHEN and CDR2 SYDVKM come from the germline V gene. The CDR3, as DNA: TGTGCCTTTCCCCCAGCGTCGGACTACGAGCAGTACTTC. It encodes CAFPPASDYEQYF.

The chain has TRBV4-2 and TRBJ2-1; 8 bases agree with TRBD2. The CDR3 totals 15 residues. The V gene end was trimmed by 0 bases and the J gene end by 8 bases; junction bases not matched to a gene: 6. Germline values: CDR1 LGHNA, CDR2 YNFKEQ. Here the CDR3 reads CASSQERGGAHEQFF. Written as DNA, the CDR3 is TGTGCCAGCAGCCAAGAACGGGGGGGGGCTCATGAGCAGTTCTTC.

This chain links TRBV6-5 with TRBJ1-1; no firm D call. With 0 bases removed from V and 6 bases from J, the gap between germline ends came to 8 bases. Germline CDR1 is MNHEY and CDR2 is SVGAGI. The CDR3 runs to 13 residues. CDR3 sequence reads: CASSYSVLAEAFF. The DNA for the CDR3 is TGTGCCAGCAGTTACTCGGTCCTCGCTGAAGCTTTCTTT.

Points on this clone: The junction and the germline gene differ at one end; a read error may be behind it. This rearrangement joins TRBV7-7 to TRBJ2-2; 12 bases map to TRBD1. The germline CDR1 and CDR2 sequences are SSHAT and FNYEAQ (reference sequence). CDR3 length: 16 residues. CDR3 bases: TGTGCTAGCAGCCGGGGACAGGGGGCAAACACCGGGGAGCTGTTTTTT. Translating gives CASSRGQGANTGELFF.